A selection of T cell receptor beta chains follows, all from one sample in a study of T cell clones after liver transplantation. Clones were sequenced by immunoSEQ multiplex PCR, and TCRdb holds only the in-frame ones, with some missing. This sample has some 110,000 clones, with approximately 78% found just once. Sequenced material: CD4+ T cells from blood, taken before liver transplant. The receptors were gathered from a human donor who received a liver transplant. Both conserved end residues are part of each CDR3. The order of the fields is V gene, D gene, clone size, J gene, CDR3 protein, CDR3 DNA. D genes are given only for firm matches. Clone size, where shown, is once, few, many, or a class for clones that have expanded.

>TRBV5-1|TRBD1|.|TRBJ1-2
CASSKTGSENNYGYTF
TGCGCCAGCAGCAAGACAGGGTCAGAGAATAACTATGGCTACACCTTC
>TRBV29-1|.|once|TRBJ2-6
CSVSQSGANVLTF
TGCAGCGTTTCCCAGTCTGGGGCCAACGTCCTGACTTTC
>TRBV7-2|.|.|TRBJ1-5
CASSQGRTSGNQPQHF
TGTGCCAGCAGCCAAGGACGTACAAGTGGCAATCAGCCCCAGCATTTT
>TRBV19|.|.|TRBJ2-7
CASRMGSQDSYEQYF
TGTGCCAGTCGGATGGGGAGCCAAGACTCCTACGAGCAGTACTTC
>TRBV19|.|.|TRBJ1-1
CASSRHDMNTEAFF
TGTGCCAGTAGCAGACACGACATGAACACTGAAGCTTTCTTT
>TRBV11-2|TRBD1|.|TRBJ1-2
CASSLGLQGADGYTF
TGTGCCAGCAGCTTAGGTCTACAGGGGGCTGATGGCTACACCTTC
>TRBV2|TRBD1|.|TRBJ1-2
CASSSGTGGRAGYTF
TGTGCCAGCAGCTCCGGGACAGGGGGACGAGCTGGCTACACCTTC
>TRBV28|.|.|TRBJ1-1
CASRTSNTEAFF
TGTGCCAGCCGAACCTCGAACACTGAAGCTTTCTTT
>TRBV18|TRBD1|.|TRBJ1-5
CASSPQGTGNQPQHF
TGTGCCAGCTCACCCCAAGGGACAGGGAATCAGCCCCAGCATTTT
>TRBV11-1|.|.|TRBJ1-1
CASSLESAGTNTEAFF
TGTGCCAGCAGCTTAGAATCGGCAGGGACGAACACTGAAGCTTTCTTT
>TRBV29-1|.|few|TRBJ1-2
CSVAPLRAGGRGYTF
TGCAGCGTTGCCCCTCTTCGAGCCGGGGGCCGAGGCTACACCTTC
>TRBV7-9|TRBD1|.|TRBJ1-5
CASSSTSDRENQPQHF
TGTGCCAGCAGCTCGACCAGCGACAGGGAAAATCAGCCCCAGCATTTT
>TRBV5-1|.|once|TRBJ1-4
CASSSRNEKLFF
TGCGCCAGCAGCTCCCGAAATGAAAAACTGTTTTTT
>TRBV6-1|.|once|TRBJ1-5
CASSERALQPQHF
TGTGCCAGCAGTGAACGGGCACTTCAGCCCCAGCATTTT
>TRBV19|TRBD2|.|TRBJ2-5
CATSGGLQETQYF
TGTGCCACTAGCGGGGGGCTGCAAGAGACCCAGTACTTC
>TRBV19|.|.|TRBJ1-5
CASSIVTGNNQPQHF
TGTGCCAGTAGTATTGTAACGGGGAACAATCAGCCCCAGCATTTT
>TRBV4-3|.|.|TRBJ1-6
CASSQDLRAVNSPLHF
TGCGCCAGCAGCCAAGATTTAAGGGCCGTCAATTCACCCCTCCACTTT
>TRBV28|TRBD1|.|TRBJ1-1
CASSSRQGALNTEAFF
TGTGCCAGCAGTTCACGACAGGGTGCCCTGAACACTGAAGCTTTCTTT
>TRBV28|.|once|TRBJ2-7
CASSLVPATYEQYF
TGTGCCAGCAGTTTAGTGCCGGCTACCTACGAGCAGTACTTC
>TRBV6-5|.|once|TRBJ2-1
CASSYSMGEPHNEQFF
TGTGCCAGCAGTTATTCAATGGGGGAACCCCACAATGAGCAGTTCTTC
>TRBV6-5|TRBD2|.|TRBJ2-2
CASSSGLAGEAGELFF
TGTGCCAGCAGTTCGGGACTAGCGGGAGAGGCCGGGGAGCTGTTTTTT
>TRBV11-2|TRBD1|.|TRBJ1-1
CASSSTWGQGNTEAFF
TGTGCCAGCAGCTCGACCTGGGGACAGGGAAACACTGAAGCTTTCTTT
>TRBV4-1|.|.|TRBJ2-7
CASSQEGRFLYEQYF
TGCGCCAGCAGCCAAGAGGGCAGGTTCCTCTACGAGCAGTACTTC
>TRBV18|.|.|TRBJ2-5
CASSPTEETQYF
TGTGCCAGCTCACCGACAGAAGAGACCCAGTACTTC